This TCR beta chain was recovered during a study of CD8+ T cells in alopecia areata. The overall study: Among treated patients, oral tofacitinib was administered at 5 to 10 mg twice daily. Study-level points and caveats: Sequenced scalp T cells also include alphabeta T cells resident in normal skin. Affected lesional scalp, above all in alopecia totalis/universalis, was more clonal than normal scalp.

Extracted from the samples, RNA was reverse transcribed into cDNA to serve as the sequencing template. Clones were sequenced by immunoSEQ multiplex PCR, and TCRdb holds only the in-frame ones, with some missing. The sample carries about 190,000 clones, roughly three fifths recorded once. Documented treatment: oral pan-JAK inhibitor, 5-10 mg twice daily. A FACSAria was used to sort CD4+ and CD8+ T cells. These cells came from PBMCs. With respect to this clone: No antigen is known for it.

This CDR3 has 13 residues. The V and J ends lost 5 bases and 4 bases, in that order; junction bases with no gene match: 3. Per germline, CDR1 SGHTA and CDR2 FQGTGA. The material sequenced was CD4+ T cells sorted from blood, taken at week 4, from a patient treated with tofacitinib. The J gene is TRBJ1-1, the V gene TRBV7-3, with TRBD1 identical over 8 bases. This TCR came from a human donor with alopecia areata. Written as DNA, the CDR3 is TGTGCCAGCAGCCAGGGGGCATTCACTGAAGCTTTCTTT. It codes for CASSQGAFTEAFF. The full variable domain, its missing parts supplied by reference TRBV7-3 and TRBJ1-1, is GAGVSQTPSNKVTEKGKYVELRCDPISGHTALYWYRQSLGQGPEFLIYFQGTGAADDSGLPNDRFFAVRPEGSVSTLKIQRTERGDSAVYLCASSQGAFTEAFFGQGTRLTVV.